The present T cell receptor (beta chain) was sequenced within a study of identical twins (dated by TCRdb to 2015 to 2016). Concerning the study at large: To test whether fetal clonotypes persist, this study deep-sequenced TCR alpha and beta repertoires from monozygotic twins, from unrelated adults of various ages, and from cord blood. To rule out contamination, the twin experiments were replicated at different times with different library preparation protocols. The research as a whole found: Abundant cord blood beta clonotypes had fewer insertions, young adult naive repertoires showed a similar but weaker trend, and memory repertoires showed no such trend. Because the same donors could not be followed over many years, the conclusions relied on cross-sectional statistical analysis. In beta out-of-frame sequences, excess twin sharing was weaker, because having fewer shared sequences lowered the signal-to-noise ratio. Recombination models systematically underestimated out-of-frame TCR alpha sharing in monozygotic twins but agreed with sharing between unrelated individuals. Compared with coincidental sharing between unrelated individuals, out-of-frame TCR alpha sequences shared between twins showed an excess of sequences with low generation probability. Invariant T cells such as MAIT and iNKT could partly confound zero-insertion analyses, although diverse VJ usage argued against such confounding for most clonotypes.

Counted from cysteine to phenylalanine, this CDR3 has 11 amino acids. Only the CDR3 region is kept as DNA, spanning 33 bases read in frame from base 1. For CDR1 and CDR2, the germline V gene lists SGHRS and YFSETQ. V is clipped by 1 base and J by 7 bases, and the sequence between their germline boundaries is 5 bases long. Every donor in the study was a healthy Caucasian. Three pairs of female monozygotic twins, all aged about 18 to 30 years, were included in the twin cohort. Peripheral blood mononuclear cells were the source from which RNA for the TCR libraries was isolated. This clonotype was counted ten times or more. Its antigen remains undetermined. No base qualities exist here, and no much larger clone lies one base off it. The library relied on 5' RACE. Sequenced on an Illumina HiSeq 2000. Template switching added a universal primer binding site, and the final cDNA carried a unique molecular identifier that allowed TCR cDNA molecules to be counted accurately. Specific primers in the conserved constant-segment region were used to synthesize first-strand cDNA for the TCR alpha and beta chains. To control for contamination, each cDNA library was double barcoded with a SMART-Mk sample barcode plus Illumina barcodes. Two successive PCR steps introduced TruSeq adapter sequences along with Illumina sample barcodes. The TCR alpha and beta cDNA libraries were sequenced on the Illumina HiSeq platform using custom primers. In the original analysis: MiGEC processed the raw reads to extract unique molecular identifiers, while MiXCR was used to determine the CDR3 positions. Recombination models were inferred per individual with the repgenHMM and IGoR tools using an EM algorithm. Shared clonotype analysis was performed with the tcR package in R, normalizing sharing by the product of cloneset sizes. Out-of-frame nonproductive sequences were analyzed to study raw recombination free of thymic and clonal selection effects. TCRdb ran its own pipeline on the public reads, namely fastp trimming at Q25 and MiXCR clone calling, and kept in-frame beta chains. Each CDR3 protein appears once, grouped with its most common genes and DNA. TCRdb assigned the V and J calls; the authors' analysis was not used. Across this sample there are 700,000 to 950,000 distinct CDR3 sequences, with 9% to 15% seen only once. The biggest ten clones account for roughly 1.5% of the sample.

The same data also went into a second study, on yellow fever vaccine responses in identical twins. That second publication adds: According to the authors, the vaccine-induced T cell response in identical twins seemed to be partly convergent and partly specific to each individual. In the study, vaccine-responding T cell clones were precisely tracked in identical twins.

This TCR came from a woman younger than 35 in good health. The chain couples TRBV5-1 to TRBJ2-5, with the D segment identity uncertain. The sequenced material came from PBMCs. The DNA is as follows: TGCGCCAGCAGCTTGTTAGGGACCCAGTACTTC. This translates into CASSLLGTQYF.